These 23 T cell receptor beta chains share one sample of origin, sequenced in a study of OX40 agonist ivuxolimab in advanced cancers. The repertoire was sequenced with immunoSEQ multiplex PCR; TCRdb's copy has only in-frame clones and lacks some. The repertoire consists of more than 9,500 clones, with 86% occurring once and the leading ten covering around 29%. The specimen was CD4+ or CD8+ T cells sorted from blood, collected in a trial of the OX40 agonist ivuxolimab. These receptors were taken from an adult with an advanced solid tumor such as melanoma, head and neck, liver or kidney cancer.

V gene TRBV19 combines with J gene TRBJ2-7; D is possibly TRBD1 or TRBD2 (5 bases each). Germline lookup yields CDR1 LNHDA and CDR2 SQIVND (reference sequence). The CDR3 is made up of 13 amino acids. V lost 10 bases to trimming and J lost 4 bases, with 17 bases between them. CDR3: CATQGPSLYEQYF. The CDR3 coding sequence is TGTGCCACCCAGGGACCGTCGTTGTACGAGCAGTACTTC.

The chain uses TRBV28 and TRBJ1-5; D unclear. Germline lookup yields CDR1 MDHEN and CDR2 SYDVKM. The CDR3 sequence is 12 residues long. The germline V and J ends were trimmed by 6 bases and 5 bases, with 8 bases remaining between them. This CDR3 is CASRVVHQPQHF. In nucleotides, the CDR3 is TGTGCCAGCAGGGTAGTTCATCAGCCCCAGCATTTT.

The chain employs TRBV5-1 and TRBJ2-7; D not resolved. The CDR3 is made up of 13 amino acids. Trimming pared 4 bases from V and 3 bases from J, leaving 11 bases between. CDR1 is SGHRS, CDR2 YFSETQ, per germline. For the CDR3, the DNA is TGCGCCAGCAGCATAAACTACAGCTACGAGCAGTACTTC. It encodes CASSINYSYEQYF.

The gene calls are TRBV20-1 and TRBJ2-7; the match to TRBD2 covers 8 bases. Germline V CDR1 and CDR2: DFQATT, SNEGSKA (reference sequence). J gave up 6 bases and V 3 bases, and 1 base lay outside the gene matches. The CDR3 totals 11 residues. DNA for the CDR3: TGCAGTGCTAGCGGGAGGGCCGAGCAGTACTTC. Residues: CSASGRAEQYF.

V is TRBV7-9 and J is TRBJ2-5; D not resolved. This CDR3 region has 11 residues. With 3 bases removed from V and 4 bases from J, the gap between germline ends came to 3 bases. Germline assignment: CDR1 SEHNR and CDR2 FQNEAQ (reference sequence). The CDR3 here is CASSFGETQYF. The DNA of the CDR3 is TGTGCCAGCAGCTTCGGAGAGACCCAGTACTTC.

This chain connects TRBV9 to TRBJ2-7; D not certain. Germline V gene lookup returns CDR1 SGDLS and CDR2 YYNGEE. Trimming stripped 0 bases from V and 3 bases from J, with 4 bases between. This CDR3 comprises 12 residues. CDR3 DNA sequence: TGTGCCAGCAGCGTAGGGAACTACGAGCAGTACTTC. Amino acid sequence: CASSVGNYEQYF.

V is TRBV19 and J is TRBJ2-1, with TRBD2 identical over 11 bases. The CDR3 loop spans 17 amino acids. CDR1 and CDR2 from the germline V gene are LNHDA and SQIVND (reference sequence). Trimming removed 7 bases from V and 0 bases from J; junction bases left unmatched: 8. In nucleotides, the CDR3 is TGTGCCAGTACCGGGACTAGCGGATCTAGCTCCTACAATGAGCAGTTCTTC. Translating it yields CASTGTSGSSSYNEQFF.

The gene calls are TRBV6-1 and TRBJ1-6; the D gene is possibly TRBD1 (5 bases). This CDR3 region has 12 residues. The V end lost 8 bases, the J end lost 9 bases, and 11 bases lay between the germline ends. Germline loops: CDR1 MNHNS, CDR2 SASEGT. CDR3 loop: CASAPGTSPLHF. CDR3 DNA: TGTGCCAGCGCACCGGGGACTTCACCCCTCCACTTT.

The chain employs TRBV7-9 and TRBJ2-2; 8 bases line up with TRBD1. CDR1 and CDR2 from the germline V gene are SEHNR and FQNEAQ (reference sequence). V dropped 4 bases and J dropped 1; count of bases not matched to a gene: 11. The CDR3 contains 18 residues. The CDR3 DNA sequence: TGTGCCAGCAGCTCTCCCGGGACAGGCCCACAGAACACCGGGGAGCTGTTTTTT. This encodes CASSSPGTGPQNTGELFF. The variable domain in full, completed from reference TRBV7-9 and TRBJ2-2, reads DTGVSQNPRHKITKRGQNVTFRCDPISEHNRLYWYRQTLGQGPEFLTYFQNEAQLEKSRLLSDRFSAERPKGSFSTLEIQRTEQGDSAMYLCASSSPGTGPQNTGELFFGEGSRLTVL.

J is TRBJ2-7 and V is TRBV14, with TRBD1 identical over 8 bases. The CDR3 runs to 15 residues. The junction had 6 bases not matched to a gene; V was cut back by 1 base and J by 4 bases. The germline V gene encodes CDR1 SGHDN and CDR2 FVKESK. The chain's CDR3 is CASSQGTGPGYEQYF. CDR3 bases: TGTGCCAGCAGCCAAGGGACAGGGCCAGGATACGAGCAGTACTTC.

DNA of the CDR3: TGTGCCAGCAGAACAGGGGGCTCTGGAAACACCATATATTTT. Its protein is CASRTGGSGNTIYF. This chain joins TRBV5-5 and TRBJ1-3; 8 bases map to TRBD1. CDR3 length: 14 residues. V shed 5 bases and J 0 bases; nucleotides not matched to a gene: 1. The germline V gene has CDR1 SGHKS and CDR2 YYEKEE (reference sequence).

This rearrangement joins TRBV5-1 to TRBJ1-5; D possibly corresponds to TRBD1 (5 bases). V shed 0 bases and J shed 1 base, with 8 bases lying between them. The CDR3 runs to 15 residues. Germline CDR1 and CDR2: SGHRS and YFSETQ. CDR3 loop: CASSLGDSSNQPQHF. In DNA form, the CDR3 reads TGCGCCAGCAGCTTGGGGGACTCGAGCAATCAGCCCCAGCATTTT.

This clone rates as medium-sized (0.01 to 0.1%). This sequence joins TRBV11-2 and TRBJ2-3; D is unresolved. CDR1 is SGHAT and CDR2 is FQNNGV in the germline V gene. Trimming pared 0 bases from V and 7 bases from J, leaving 8 bases between. The CDR3 spans 13 residues. CDR3 in amino acids: CASSLEWENTQYF. The CDR3 DNA follows: TGTGCCAGCAGCTTAGAATGGGAAAATACGCAGTATTTT.

The chain couples TRBV4-1 to TRBJ2-1; 10 bases line up with TRBD1. Germline V gene data show CDR1 as MGHRA and CDR2 as YSYEKL. The CDR3 is made up of 15 amino acids. With V trimmed by 7 bases and J by 4 bases, 7 bases remained unmatched. CDR3 in DNA: TGCGCCAGCAAGACAGGACAGGGGGATTACAATGAGCAGTTCTTC. Its protein is CASKTGQGDYNEQFF.

The gene calls are TRBV18 and TRBJ1-1; no clear D gene. The V and J ends lost 3 bases and 5 bases respectively, with 10 bases between them. Germline V gene data show CDR1 as KGHSH and CDR2 as LQKENI. The length of the CDR3 is 13 residues. The CDR3 sequence is CASSPAVRTEAFF. The CDR3 DNA reads as TGTGCCAGCTCACCCGCGGTTCGGACTGAAGCTTTCTTT.

The V call is TRBV7-3, the J call TRBJ1-2, with 7 bases fitting TRBD1. The CDR3 runs to 15 residues. Unmatched junction bases numbered 11, after V lost 2 bases and J lost 8 bases. Germline assignment: CDR1 SGHTA and CDR2 FQGTGA. CDR3 region: CASSLVPGQPDGYTF. In DNA form, the CDR3 reads TGTGCCAGCAGCTTAGTCCCGGGACAGCCGGACGGCTACACCTTC.

The chain has TRBV11-2 and TRBJ2-1, with 8 bases matching TRBD1. V lost 4 bases and J lost 8; bases outside the gene matches: 16. CDR1 and CDR2 (germline): SGHAT, FQNNGV. The CDR3 covers 17 residues. The CDR3 DNA reads as TGTGCCAGCAGCTCCCCCATCGGACAGGGTAACCGGGATGAGCAGTTCTTC. Translating it yields CASSSPIGQGNRDEQFF.

This clone was found a few times. The chain joins TRBV4-3 to TRBJ2-7; D may be TRBD2 (6 bases). The CDR3 runs to 16 residues. The germline gives CDR1 LGHNA, CDR2 YSLEER. V lost 1 base, J lost 0 bases, and 13 bases lay in between. In nucleotides, the CDR3 is TGCGCCAGCAGCCAAGCCGTCGTCGGGAGCTCCTACGAGCAGTACTTC. Translating it yields CASSQAVVGSSYEQYF.

This chain links TRBV13 with TRBJ2-1; TRBD2 is a possible D gene (5 bases). V dropped 0 bases and J dropped 5 bases, with 14 bases sitting between them. The germline gives CDR1 PRHDT, CDR2 FYEKMQ (reference sequence). The CDR3 runs 16 residues. The CDR3 DNA reads TGTGCCAGCAGCTTAGGAGTGGAGGTTGCGGACAATGAGCAGTTCTTC. Amino acids: CASSLGVEVADNEQFF.

V usage is TRBV7-9 and J usage is TRBJ1-2; no clear D. Germline CDR1 reads SEHNR; CDR2 reads FQNEAQ (reference sequence). Trimming took 5 bases from V and 7 from J, leaving 11 bases between them. The CDR3 consists of 12 residues. CDR3 residues: CASSLSAAGYTF. In DNA form, the CDR3 reads TGTGCCAGCAGCCTTTCGGCAGCTGGCTACACCTTC.

This sequence joins TRBV7-9 and TRBJ2-7; D remains unclear. Germline V gives CDR1 SEHNR, CDR2 FQNEAQ (reference sequence). Trimming left V 3 bases short and J 2 bases short, with 5 bases between. The CDR3 covers 12 residues. Here the CDR3 DNA reads TGTGCCAGCAGCTTTGGTGCCTACGAGCAGTACTTC. It yields the protein CASSFGAYEQYF.

The chain carries TRBV10-2 and TRBJ2-1; the match to TRBD2 covers 10 bases. Germline V gene lookup returns CDR1 WSHSY and CDR2 SAAADI. With 5 bases clipped from V and 4 bases from J, the junction kept 2 bases outside the gene matches. This CDR3 spans 14 amino acids. The DNA for the CDR3 is TGCGCCAGCAGTACTAGCGGGACTTACAATGAGCAGTTCTTC. Its protein is CASSTSGTYNEQFF.

A single count supports this clone. This rearrangement joins TRBV15 to TRBJ2-1; TRBD2 agrees at 8 bases. The germline gives CDR1 LNHNV, CDR2 YYDKDF (reference sequence). The CDR3 contains 18 residues. V shed 3 bases and J 4 bases; nucleotides not matched to a gene: 14. The CDR3 protein is CATSSHSGAGADYNEQFF. CDR3 in DNA: TGTGCCACCAGCAGTCATTCGGGAGCGGGAGCGGATTACAATGAGCAGTTCTTC.